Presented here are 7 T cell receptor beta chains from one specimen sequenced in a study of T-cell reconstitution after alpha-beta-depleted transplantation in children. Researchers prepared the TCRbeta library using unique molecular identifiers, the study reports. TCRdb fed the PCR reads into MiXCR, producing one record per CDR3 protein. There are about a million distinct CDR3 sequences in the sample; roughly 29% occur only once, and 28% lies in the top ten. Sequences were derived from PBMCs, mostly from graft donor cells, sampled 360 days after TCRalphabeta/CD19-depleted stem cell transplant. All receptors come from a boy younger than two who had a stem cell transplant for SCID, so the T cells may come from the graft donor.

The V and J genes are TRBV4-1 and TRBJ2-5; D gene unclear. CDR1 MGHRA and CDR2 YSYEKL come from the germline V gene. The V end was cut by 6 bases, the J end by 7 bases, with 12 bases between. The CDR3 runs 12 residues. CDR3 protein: CASSLSFGTQYF. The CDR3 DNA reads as TGCGCCAGCAGTTTGAGTTTCGGGACCCAGTACTTC.

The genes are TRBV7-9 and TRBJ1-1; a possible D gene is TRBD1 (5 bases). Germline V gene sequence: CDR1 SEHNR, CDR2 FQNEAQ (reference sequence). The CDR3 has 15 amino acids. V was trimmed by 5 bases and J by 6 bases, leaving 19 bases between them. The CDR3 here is CASSPRQGTFAEAFF. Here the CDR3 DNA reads TGTGCCAGCAGCCCCCGCCAGGGAACCTTTGCTGAAGCTTTCTTT.

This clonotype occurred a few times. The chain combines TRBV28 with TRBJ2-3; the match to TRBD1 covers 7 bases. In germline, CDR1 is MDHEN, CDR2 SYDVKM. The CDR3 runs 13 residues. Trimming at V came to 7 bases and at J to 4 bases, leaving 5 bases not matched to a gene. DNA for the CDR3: TGTGCCAGCACCATTACAGGGGCAGATACGCAGTATTTT. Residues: CASTITGADTQYF.

The CDR3: CSVEVSLGSDTQYF. CDR3 sequence (DNA): TGCAGCGTTGAAGTTTCGCTGGGTTCAGATACGCAGTATTTT. The chain has TRBV29-1 and TRBJ2-3; D is unclear. CDR3 size: 14 residues. Germline-derived CDR1 and CDR2 are SQVTM and ANQGSEA. Trimming left V 1 base short and J 4 bases short, with 12 bases between.

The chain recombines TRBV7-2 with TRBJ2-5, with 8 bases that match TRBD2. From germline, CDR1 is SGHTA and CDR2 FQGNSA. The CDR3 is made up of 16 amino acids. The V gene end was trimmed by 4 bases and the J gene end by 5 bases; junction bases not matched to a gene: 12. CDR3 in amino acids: CASSSPWGLGGETQYF. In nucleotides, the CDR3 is TGTGCCAGCAGCTCGCCCTGGGGACTAGGTGGGGAGACCCAGTACTTC.

The CDR3 sequence: CSARDKSGGRRSYEQYF. DNA for the CDR3: TGCAGTGCTAGAGATAAAAGTGGTGGCAGGAGGTCCTACGAGCAGTACTTC. The V gene is TRBV20-1, the J gene TRBJ2-7, with a possible D match to TRBD2 (5 bases). CDR1 and CDR2 from the germline V gene are DFQATT and SNEGSKA (reference sequence). CDR3 size: 17 residues. V lost 0 bases to trimming and J lost 1 base, with 19 bases between them.

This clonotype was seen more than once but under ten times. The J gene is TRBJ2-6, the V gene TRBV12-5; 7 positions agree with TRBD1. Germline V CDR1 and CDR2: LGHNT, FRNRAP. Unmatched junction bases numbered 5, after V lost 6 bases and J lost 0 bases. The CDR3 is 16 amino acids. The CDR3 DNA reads TGTGCTAGTGGCCAGGACAGGATCTCTGGGGCCAACGTCCTGACTTTC. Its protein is CASGQDRISGANVLTF.